This is a list of T cell receptor beta chains from one sample in a study of T cells in Graves' hyperthyroidism and ophthalmopathy. TCRdb re-called the multiplex PCR reads with MiXCR, one entry per CDR3 protein. The data hold 400,000 to 600,000 distinct CDR3 sequences, with roughly 16% observed a single time. The sample was blood. These receptors were obtained from a woman between 25 and 40 years old with Graves' ophthalmopathy. The CDR3 runs from the conserved cysteine through the conserved F or W. The D gene is left open where the match is weak. Part of the rows lack a size; the others show once, few, many or a class for expanded clones.

>TRBD2|TRBV10-3|few|TRBJ2-2
TGTGCCATCAGTGAGTCGGGGGCTAGCGGGAGTCGTGGGGAGCTGTTTTTT
CAISESGASGSRGELFF
>NA|TRBV9|few|TRBJ2-2
TGTGCCAGCAGCCCCTCCCCACGGGGCGCGGGAAGCACCGGGGAGCTGTTTTTT
CASSPSPRGAGSTGELFF
>NA|TRBV20-1|few|TRBJ1-5
TGCAGTGCTCTTGGACGCCTATATAGCAATCAGCCCCAGCATTTT
CSALGRLYSNQPQHF
>TRBD2|TRBV5-1|many|TRBJ2-7
TGCGCCAGCAGCTACATAGCGGGAGCGGACGAGCAGTACTTC
CASSYIAGADEQYF
>TRBD1|TRBV6-1|few|TRBJ2-1
TGTGCCAGCAGGACAGGGGGCTACAATGGGCAGTTCTTC
CASRTGGYNGQFF
>NA|TRBV25-1|NA|TRBJ1-3
TGTGCCAGCAGTCCTCCACGGGGCGGAAACACCATATATTTT
CASSPPRGGNTIYF
>NA|TRBV7-2|many|TRBJ2-3
TGTGCCAGCAGCTTAGAGTCGGACGGGAGTTGGGATACGCAGTATTTT
CASSLESDGSWDTQYF
>TRBD1|TRBV7-9|NA|TRBJ2-5
TGTGCCAGCAGCTTAGCGCTCGGCAGGGGGCTTGAATCTAGATACCAAGAGACCCAGTACTTC
CASSLALGRGLESRYQETQYF
>TRBD1|TRBV29-1|many|TRBJ2-7
TGCAGCGCCGGAAGGACAGGGGTTCCCGAGCAGTACTTC
CSAGRTGVPEQYF
>TRBD2|TRBV12-3/TRBV12-4|few|TRBJ2-7
TGTGCCAGCAGGCCCGGGAGGATGCTGGAGCAGTACTTC
CASRPGRMLEQYF
>TRBD2|TRBV20-1|many|TRBJ2-3
TGCAGCGGACTAGCGAACACAGATACGCAGTATTTT
CSGLANTDTQYF
>NA|TRBV7-8|NA|TRBJ2-7
TGTGCCAGCAGCTTCCATAGGGTCGAGCAGTACTTC
CASSFHRVEQYF
>NA|TRBV20-1|many|TRBJ2-2
TGCAGTGCTGGGGAGGCGGGCGGGGAGCTGTTTTTT
CSAGEAGGELFF
>NA|TRBV19|few|TRBJ2-6
TGTGCCAGTACAAGGGCAAATTATGGGGCCAACGTCCTGACTTTC
CASTRANYGANVLTF
>NA|TRBV5-1|many|TRBJ1-4
TGCGCCAGCAGGGTCAGGGATAATGAAAAACTGTTTTTT
CASRVRDNEKLFF
>NA|TRBV12-3/TRBV12-4|many|TRBJ1-1
TGTGCCAGCAGTTTAGAGGGCCCGAACACTGAAGCTTTCTTT
CASSLEGPNTEAFF
>NA|TRBV14|NA|TRBJ1-3
TGTGCCAGCAGCCAAGAATTGAAAGGAAACACCATATATTTT
CASSQELKGNTIYF
>TRBD1|TRBV20-1|few|TRBJ1-2
TGCAGTGCTAGGGGACAGAAGAACCCTAACTATGGCTACACCTTC
CSARGQKNPNYGYTF
>TRBD1|TRBV7-8|NA|TRBJ2-1
TGTGCCAGTAGTATTAATCTGGACAGGTATGAGCAGTTCTTC
CASSINLDRYEQFF
>NA|TRBV11-2|NA|TRBJ2-7
TGTGCCAGCAGCTTTCAGGGGGGGGGCTACGAGCAGTACTTC
CASSFQGGGYEQYF
>NA|TRBV7-2|many|TRBJ2-1
TGTGCCAGCAGCTTGGGCCATGGCAACAATGAGCAGTTCTTC
CASSLGHGNNEQFF
>NA|TRBV19|NA|TRBJ2-7
TGTGCCAGTAGCCGGCCGAGCCACTCCTACGAGCAGTACTTC
CASSRPSHSYEQYF
>NA|TRBV5-1|NA|TRBJ2-7
TGCGCCAGCAGCTTCCAGGAGACGTGGGGGGAGCAGTACTTC
CASSFQETWGEQYF
>NA|TRBV24-1|many|TRBJ2-1
TGTGCCACCAGTGATTTAGGTGAGCGGCCTAATTCTGAGCAGTTCTTC
CATSDLGERPNSEQFF
>TRBD1|TRBV6-1|NA|TRBJ1-6
TGTGCCAGCAAGGAGGGGGCTTTGTCACCCCTCCACTTT
CASKEGALSPLHF
>NA|TRBV7-2|many|TRBJ2-7
TGTGCCAGCAGCTTAGGGGGCAGGTCCTACGAGCAGTACTTC
CASSLGGRSYEQYF
>NA|TRBV5-1|NA|TRBJ1-3
TGCGCCAGCAACCTTGACAGCAGCTCTGGAAACACCATATATTTT
CASNLDSSSGNTIYF
>TRBD2|TRBV5-1|NA|TRBJ2-7
TGCGCCAGCGAAGAGGGAGGGACTCCGAGGATGGTGCAGTACTTC
CASEEGGTPRMVQYF
>NA|TRBV6-2/TRBV6-3|NA|TRBJ2-3
TGTGCCAGCAGTCAGGGGGGACTTAGCGAAGATACGCAGTATTTT
CASSQGGLSEDTQYF
>NA|TRBV4-3|NA|TRBJ1-1
TGCGCCAGCAGCCAAGATCCCGGACGGTTGAACACTGAAGCTTTCTTT
CASSQDPGRLNTEAFF
>NA|TRBV28|few|TRBJ2-2
TGTGCCAGCAGTCCATACGGGGCCGGGGAGCTGTTTTTT
CASSPYGAGELFF
>TRBD2|TRBV3-1|many|TRBJ2-7
TGTGCCAGCAGCCCTTCCAGCGGGAGGCTCAACGAGCAGTACTTC
CASSPSSGRLNEQYF
>NA|TRBV20-1|NA|TRBJ2-7
TGCAGTGCTAGAGAAAAATCCAGGGATTCCTACGAGCAGTACTTC
CSAREKSRDSYEQYF
>TRBD1|TRBV2|many|TRBJ1-6
TGTGCCAGCAGGCAACAGGGGGCAGGTTCACCCCTCCACTTT
CASRQQGAGSPLHF
>TRBD1|TRBV19|few|TRBJ1-5
TGTGCCAGTAGTCTGATGTCAGGGGGATACAATCAGCCCCAGCATTTT
CASSLMSGGYNQPQHF
>TRBD1|TRBV29-1|NA|TRBJ1-1
TGCAGCGGGGGACAGCCGGGCACTGAAGCTTTCTTT
CSGGQPGTEAFF
>NA|TRBV15|NA|TRBJ1-6
TGTGCCACCAGCGAGGGGAGGCCGAGTTCACCCCTCCACTTT
CATSEGRPSSPLHF
>TRBD2|TRBV6-2/TRBV6-3|NA|TRBJ2-1
TGTGCCAGCAGTCCCGCCGGACTAGCGGGATTTTTTTCCTACAATGAGCAGTTCTTC
CASSPAGLAGFFSYNEQFF
>TRBD2|TRBV6-1|few|TRBJ2-2
TGTGCCAGCAGCTACTTTATGGCTAGCGGGACCACCGGGGAGCTGTTTTTT
CASSYFMASGTTGELFF
>TRBD2|TRBV15|few|TRBJ2-3
TGTGCCACCAGCTGGAGCGGGAGGGGAGATACGCAGTATTTT
CATSWSGRGDTQYF
>TRBD2|TRBV20-1|few|TRBJ2-5
TGCAGTGCTAGAGATCTTGCGACTAGCGGGATTAAAGAGACCCAGTACTTC
CSARDLATSGIKETQYF
>NA|TRBV28|many|TRBJ2-7
TGTGCCAGCAGTTTAGGAGGGTTCTACGAGCAGTACTTC
CASSLGGFYEQYF
>TRBD2|TRBV6-1|NA|TRBJ2-4
TGTGCCAGCAGGGAGGGGACTACCAAAACCATTCAGTACTTC
CASREGTTKTIQYF
>TRBD1|TRBV30|many|TRBJ2-5
TGTGCCTGGAACCCGGACAGGGGTGGAGAGACCCAGTACTTC
CAWNPDRGGETQYF
>TRBD1|TRBV5-1|NA|TRBJ2-3
TGCGCCAGCAGCTCCGAGGATTCCGGGACAGGCACAGATACGCAGTATTTT
CASSSEDSGTGTDTQYF
>NA|TRBV10-3|many|TRBJ1-2
TGTGCCATCAGCTTAAGGACGGACACTTATGGCTACACCTTC
CAISLRTDTYGYTF
>NA|TRBV28|NA|TRBJ2-7
TGTGCCAGCAGTGTCAGTAGCTCCTACGAGCAGTACTTC
CASSVSSSYEQYF
>NA|TRBV19|NA|TRBJ2-7
TGTGCCAGTAGTATAGGGGCGGAGACCTACGAGCAGTACTTC
CASSIGAETYEQYF